This T cell receptor (beta chain) was identified in a study of metastatic and nonmetastatic thyroid tumors. Study as a whole: Across peripheral blood and tumor or nodule tissue samples taken from malignant and benign thyroid patients, the repertoires were compared with one another.

Every patient underwent thyroid surgery untreated. From germline, CDR1 is KGHSH and CDR2 LQKENI. CDR3 length equals 15 residues. V lost 2 bases, J lost 0 bases, and 10 bases lay in between. In the original analysis: Using the CDR3 differences seen across clinicopathological groups, the authors built a distant-metastasis classifier for papillary thyroid cancer, which was meant to discriminate distant-metastatic patients. TCRdb re-called the PCR reads via MiXCR. TCRdb assigned the V and J calls; the authors' analysis was not used. The data hold about 39,000 clones, with 15% to 20% observed a single time. In the case of this clone: The antigen remains unidentified. This sequence may be a read error, since a much larger clone differs from it by one base.

Whole-study results and caveats: Malignant thyroid tumors reportedly exceeded benign nodules significantly in TCR beta diversity, with the difference appearing in blood and tumor.

This chain links TRBV18 with TRBJ1-2; D not certain. The receptor comes from a female donor with papillary thyroid cancer or a benign thyroid nodule (not recorded which). Some clones in this sample may be carry-over from other donors' samples. Sequenced material: tumor tissue. As DNA, the CDR3 is TGTGCCAGCTCACCAGAGACGGCGTCTAACTATGGCTACACCTTC. Protein: CASSPETASNYGYTF.